These 16 T cell receptor beta chains were sequenced from one sample in a study of blood T cell repertoires in COVID-19. Assay used: immunoSEQ multiplex PCR; TCRdb lists only in-frame clones, some missing. The sample contains 200,000 or so clones, more than 80% of which appear only once. The sequenced sample was peripheral blood. The receptors come from a woman aged 80 or over with COVID-19, enrolled during active disease.

This chain links TRBV5-1 with TRBJ2-2, with TRBD2 identical over 9 bases. The length of the CDR3 is 15 residues. Germline V gives CDR1 SGHRS, CDR2 YFSETQ. V lost 1 base to trimming and J lost 5 bases; unmatched junction nucleotides: 3. The CDR3 region is CASSLQRGVTGELFF. The CDR3 bases are TGCGCCAGCAGCTTGCAGCGGGGGGTTACCGGGGAGCTGTTTTTT.

The rearrangement links TRBV6-2 or TRBV6-3 to TRBJ2-7, with D perhaps TRBD2 (6 bases). Trimming took off 2 bases at V and 4 bases at J, with 9 bases between the two ends. Germline CDR1 MNHEY, CDR2 SVGEGT. The CDR3 sequence is 13 residues long. DNA for the CDR3: TGTGCCAGCAGTTACGGGGGGATTTACGAGCAGTACTTC. Translating gives CASSYGGIYEQYF.

Only one count was recorded for this clone. V and J are TRBV9 and TRBJ1-1, with 8 bases lining up with TRBD1. Trimming took 0 bases from V and 2 from J; bases not matched to a gene: 9. CDR3 size: 17 residues. Germline V gene data show CDR1 as SGDLS and CDR2 as YYNGEE. The CDR3 region is CASSVAPAGGGNTEAFF. The CDR3 nucleotides are TGTGCCAGCAGCGTAGCCCCCGCAGGGGGCGGTAACACTGAAGCTTTCTTT.

The V and J genes are TRBV28 and TRBJ2-7; 9 positions agree with TRBD2. Germline V lookup: CDR1 MDHEN, CDR2 SYDVKM. V dropped 2 bases and J dropped 5; count of bases not matched to a gene: 4. The CDR3 spans 14 residues. CDR3 sequence (DNA): TGTGCCAGCAGTTTACTAGCGGGATCCCACGAGCAGTACTTC. Translating gives CASSLLAGSHEQYF.

V gene TRBV2 combines with J gene TRBJ2-4; maybe TRBD2 (6 bases). V lost 8 bases, J lost 9 bases, and 14 bases lay in between. CDR1 is SNHLY and CDR2 is FYNNEI in the germline V gene. This CDR3 spans 12 amino acids. The CDR3 coding sequence is TGTGCCAGCTCCGGCGGGATACGCATTCAGTACTTC. Translated, it gives CASSGGIRIQYF. The entire variable domain, with the rest obtained from reference TRBV2 and TRBJ2-4, is as follows: EPEVTQTPSHQVTQMGQEVILRCVPISNHLYFYWYRQILGQKVEFLVSFYNNEISEKSEIFDDQFSVERPDGSNFTLKIRSTKLEDSAMYFCASSGGIRIQYFGAGTRLSVL.

The chain joins TRBV5-6 to TRBJ1-1; 9 nucleotides line up with TRBD1. CDR1 is SGHDT, CDR2 YYEEEE, per germline. The CDR3 totals 15 residues. V lost 6 bases, J lost 0 bases, and 6 bases stayed unmatched. The CDR3 DNA sequence: TGTGCCAGCACCTTTGGGACAGGGATGAACACTGAAGCTTTCTTT. As protein: CASTFGTGMNTEAFF.

The chain combines TRBV27 with TRBJ2-5, with 7 positions matching TRBD1. Germline CDR1 reads MNHEY; CDR2 reads SMNVEV (reference sequence). This CDR3 region has 14 residues. The junction had 5 bases not matched to a gene; V was cut back by 2 bases and J by 5 bases. Here the CDR3 DNA reads TGTGCCAGCAGTTTAACAGGGGCCCCGGAGACCCAGTACTTC. Translated, it gives CASSLTGAPETQYF.

The gene calls are TRBV4-1 and TRBJ1-5; D remains unclear. Germline CDR1 MGHRA, CDR2 YSYEKL. The CDR3 runs 15 residues. V lost 2 bases and J 2 bases, leaving 10 bases between the germline ends. CDR3 nucleotide sequence: TGCGCCAGCAGCCAAATGAGTCAGGGCAATCAGCCCCAGCATTTT. It yields the protein CASSQMSQGNQPQHF.

This clone turned up a few times. Other DNA sequences in the same sample also yield this CDR3. The chain links TRBV5-1 to TRBJ1-4; TRBD1 matches at 10 bases. The CDR3 is 15 residues long. Per the germline V gene, CDR1 is SGHRS and CDR2 is YFSETQ. V trimming: 0 bases; J trimming: 6 bases; junction bases outside the gene matches: 2. The CDR3 coding sequence is TGCGCCAGCAGCTTGGCCGGGACAGGGGATGAAAAACTGTTTTTT. This encodes CASSLAGTGDEKLFF.

The J gene is TRBJ2-3, the V gene TRBV4-1, with 10 bases fitting TRBD2. J gave up 6 bases and V 1 base, and 4 bases lay outside the gene matches. The CDR3 is 15 amino acids. Looked up from germline, CDR1 is MGHRA and CDR2 is YSYEKL. The CDR3 region is CASSQAGTSVDTQYF. The CDR3 coding sequence is TGCGCCAGCAGCCAAGCCGGGACTAGCGTTGATACGCAGTATTTT.

The V call is TRBV10-3, the J call TRBJ1-6; possible D gene TRBD1, 6 bases. Trimming left V 3 bases short and J 8 bases short, with 11 bases between. CDR3 length: 14 amino acids. Germline V gives CDR1 ENHRY, CDR2 SYGVKD. For the CDR3, the DNA is TGTGCCATCAGTGAATCGGGGGGCGATTCACCCCTCCACTTT. Encoded protein: CAISESGGDSPLHF.

The V and J genes are TRBV9 and TRBJ2-3, with D perhaps TRBD1 (5 bases). There are 15 residues in the CDR3. Germline CDR1 and CDR2: SGDLS and YYNGEE. The V and J ends lost 1 base and 2 bases respectively, with 11 bases between them. The CDR3 sequence is CASSVQGLLTDTQYF. The CDR3 DNA is TGTGCCAGCAGCGTACAGGGTTTGCTCACAGATACGCAGTATTTT.

Regarding this clone: It is unclear where the CDR3 begins or ends on the DNA, so no DNA is shown, and the CDR3 is as TCRdb lists it. This chain uses TRBV5-1 with TRBJ2-5; the table's D call TRBD2 went unverified against the DNA. Germline-derived CDR1 and CDR2 are SGHRS and YFSETQ. The CDR3 length is 15 residues, termini included. The CDR3 protein is CASSFGPGSEETQYF.

Written as DNA, the CDR3 is TGTGCCAGCGCTACTGACAGCCGTCAGCCCCAGCATTTT. It yields the protein CASATDSRQPQHF. The chain joins TRBV2 to TRBJ1-5; D perhaps matches TRBD1 (5 bases). V lost 8 bases and J lost 6, with 14 bases in between. Per the germline V gene, CDR1 is SNHLY and CDR2 is FYNNEI. The CDR3 is 13 amino acids.

The chain employs TRBV7-6 and TRBJ2-4; TRBD1 matches at 9 bases. Germline V gives CDR1 SGHVS, CDR2 FNYEAQ. The CDR3 covers 16 residues. V lost 4 bases to trimming and J lost 1 base; unmatched junction nucleotides: 5. CDR3 loop: CASSSGTGMAKNIQYF. CDR3 DNA sequence: TGTGCCAGCAGCTCCGGGACAGGGATGGCCAAAAACATTCAGTACTTC. The full variable domain, with the rest looked up from reference TRBV7-6 and TRBJ2-4, is GAGVSQSPRYKVTKRGQDVALRCDPISGHVSLYWYRQALGQGPEFLTYFNYEAQQDKSGLPNDRFSAERPEGSISTLTIQRTEQRDSAMYRCASSSGTGMAKNIQYFGAGTRLSVL.

The V call is TRBV5-1, the J call TRBJ2-7; TRBD2 agrees at 12 bases. The CDR3 has 16 residues. Germline trimming cut 4 bases from V and 0 bases from J; bases unmatched to any gene: 5. The germline V gene has CDR1 SGHRS and CDR2 YFSETQ. Here the CDR3 reads CASSAGTSGPSYEQYF. The CDR3 DNA reads as TGCGCCAGCAGCGCCGGGACTAGCGGGCCCTCCTACGAGCAGTACTTC.